The rows below give T cell receptor beta chains drawn from one sample of a study of blood T cell repertoires in COVID-19. Produced via immunoSEQ multiplex PCR; TCRdb's table is partial and in-frame only. The data hold 100,000 to 150,000 clones, with approximately 86% observed a single time. Sequenced input: PBMCs or T cells enriched from blood (not recorded which). Every receptor here comes from a woman in her forties or fifties who had recovered from COVID-19. Both conserved end residues are trimmed from each CDR3.

V: TRBV29-1
CDR3: SVVTGVDYEQY

V: TRBV5-1
CDR3: ASSLGGQYQETQY

V: TRBV27
CDR3: ASSLSARQGSYNSPLH

V: TRBV4-1
CDR3: ASSQVEGRRGSPLH

V: TRBV27
CDR3: ASSLSGTPIKEKLF

V: TRBV3-1/TRBV3-2
CDR3: ASSPQGGEQY

V: TRBV6-5
CDR3: ASSWAGQASTEAF

V: TRBV5-1
CDR3: ASSLDITGGNTEAF

V: TRBV18
CDR3: ASSPPGSTDTQY

V: TRBV10-3
CDR3: ATQGREGPEAF

V: TRBV19
CDR3: ASRARANTGELF

V: TRBV6-1
CDR3: ASSDRDTQLVNQPQH

V: TRBV9
CDR3: ASSVLDSPLH

V: TRBV9
CDR3: ASSVALDTQY

V: TRBV11-2
CDR3: ASSHWTAGEQY

V: TRBV9
CDR3: ASSPEGGEYQETQY

V: TRBV9
CDR3: ASSVAAYNEQF

V: TRBV9
CDR3: ASSLEGGIYEQY

V: TRBV4-1
CDR3: ASSRKGTSGDFTDTQY

V: TRBV30
CDR3: ACHPAAGIEAF

V: TRBV7-2
CDR3: ASGRGPNYGYT

V: TRBV5-8
CDR3: ASSLERERNEKLF

V: TRBV7-9
CDR3: ASSQQGVNYGYT

V: TRBV18
CDR3: ASSRRDRDEKLF

V: TRBV2
CDR3: ASRSYPWATEAF

V: TRBV10-1
CDR3: ASSVFGTGSEQY

V: TRBV10-3
CDR3: AISSPGLDFYGYT

V: TRBV7-8
CDR3: ASSSMLAGPYNEQF

V: TRBV9
CDR3: ASVPGVDRGNTGELF

V: TRBV5-1
CDR3: ASSLGQGNSPLH

V: TRBV11-2
CDR3: ASSGHVDTGELF

V: TRBV7-9
CDR3: ASSPAVSYNEQF

V: TRBV12-3/TRBV12-4
CDR3: ASRGQGAGGYT

V: TRBV18
CDR3: ASSKDISNQPQH

V: TRBV3-1/TRBV3-2
CDR3: ASSKRDRDTQY

V: TRBV2
CDR3: ASRGSGGPYSYEQY

V: TRBV6-5
CDR3: ASSWGHRAMNTEAF

V: TRBV9
CDR3: ASSPGQGQTDTQY

V: TRBV14
CDR3: ASSQGVSGNEQF

V: TRBV6-5
CDR3: ASSSRDRYQEAF

V: TRBV6-1
CDR3: ASSEARLAAGANVLT